This T cell receptor (beta chain) was identified during a study of control samples from healthy donors and cancer patients. This table comes from immunoSEQ multiplex PCR, and its TCRdb copy is limited to in-frame clones, with some not included. The sample lists under 200,000 clones, about 94% occurring once. The germline CDR1 and CDR2 sequences are SGHRS and YFSETQ. The CDR3 spans 15 residues. The V end was cut by 0 bases, the J end by 2 bases, with 9 bases between. The gene calls are TRBV5-1 and TRBJ1-5; D call uncertain. Sequencing used blood. The sequence came from a middle-aged woman in good health. The CDR3 reads CASSLGAEGNQPQHF. CDR3 DNA: TGCGCCAGCAGCTTGGGAGCGGAGGGCAATCAGCCCCAGCATTTT.